Shown below are 32 T cell receptor beta chains from a single sample sequenced in a study of tumor and adjacent non-tumor tissue in lung cancer. A modified ARM-PCR protocol with three rounds of nested PCR amplified TCRbeta. TCRdb reprocessed the multiplex PCR reads via MiXCR and lists one record per CDR3 protein. The sample yields some 120,000 distinct CDR3 sequences, approximately 66% seen once. RNA was extracted from bulk tissue without any cell sorting. Material: lung tumor tissue. The receptors were gathered from a young man with non-small cell lung cancer.

As for this clonotype: This may arise from a read error, as a much more abundant clone is one base away. The J gene is TRBJ1-2, the V gene TRBV6-5, with D maybe TRBD1 (5 bases). Germline CDR1 is MNHEY and CDR2 is SVGAGI. CDR3 size: 14 residues. This chain's CDR3 is CASSPDNWNCGYTF. The CDR3 DNA reads TGTGCCAGCAGCCCGGACAACTGGAACTGTGGCTACACCTTC.

This chain connects TRBV11-2 to TRBJ1-6, with D perhaps matching TRBD1 (5 bases). The germline CDR1 and CDR2 sequences are SGHAT and FQNNGV. This CDR3 is built from 14 residues. Between the trimmed V and J ends, which lost 2 bases and 10 bases, there was a span of 12 bases. The CDR3 protein is CASSLSWGPSPLHF. In DNA, the CDR3 is TGTGCCAGCAGCTTAAGCTGGGGCCCATCACCCCTCCACTTT.

Comment on this clonotype: One end of the junction varies from germline; a read error may be responsible. This chain links TRBV12-3 or TRBV12-4 with TRBJ1-1; D is unclear. This CDR3 region has 15 residues. CDR3 region: CVSSLIITGGTETFF. The CDR3 bases are TGTGTCAGCAGTTTAATAATAACGGGAGGCACTGAAACTTTCTTT.

Worth noting for this clonotype: The junction differs from germline at one of its ends, possibly a read error. The chain is built from TRBV6-5 and TRBJ2-7; 8 nucleotides line up with TRBD1. Looked up from germline, CDR1 is MNHEY and CDR2 is SVGAGI. This CDR3 comprises 16 residues. The CDR3 DNA reads TGTTCCAGCAGTCTAAGACAGGGGCTACCTTCCTCAGAGCAGTACTTC. This sequence encodes CSSSLRQGLPSSEQYF.

Turning to this clonotype: At one end, the junction sequence differs from germline, possibly due to a read error. The V gene is TRBV4-2, the J gene TRBJ2-7; D gene uncertain. This CDR3 has 14 amino acids. Per germline, CDR1 LGHNA and CDR2 YNFKEQ. The CDR3 nucleotides are TGTGCCAGCAACCAACTTGGACGGGCCCACGAGCAGTACTTC. Translating gives CASNQLGRAHEQYF.

This clonotype was seen ten or more times. This chain links TRBV6-2 or TRBV6-3 with TRBJ2-7; maybe TRBD2 (5 bases). Deletions cut 6 bases from V and 7 bases from J, with 13 bases between. Germline assignment: CDR1 MNHEY and CDR2 SVGEGT. The length of the CDR3 is 12 residues. The CDR3 DNA reads TGTGCCAGCAGAAGTTACGGGGATGAGCAGTACTTC. This encodes CASRSYGDEQYF.

This clonotype was picked up many times. The chain links TRBV12-3 or TRBV12-4 to TRBJ2-3, with no clear D. The CDR3 totals 15 residues. V was cut by 3 bases and J by 5 bases, with 15 bases left in between. The CDR3 DNA reads as TGTGCCAGCAGTTTTAAGTACGTAGTGAAAGATACGCAGTATTTT. Amino acids: CASSFKYVVKDTQYF.

The V call is TRBV13, the J call TRBJ2-5; D remains unclear. V lost 1 base, J lost 1 base, and 4 bases lay in between. The CDR3 is 13 residues long. The germline V gene encodes CDR1 PRHDT and CDR2 FYEKMQ (reference sequence). This CDR3 reads CASSLALQETQYF. As DNA, the CDR3 is TGTGCCAGCAGCTTAGCCCTCCAAGAGACCCAGTACTTC.

Points on this clonotype: This may come from a read error, since a much larger clone is one base off. The rearrangement uses TRBV4-1 and TRBJ2-2; D gene unclear. CDR3 length: 14 amino acids. Trimming removed 6 bases at V and 6 bases at J, with 14 bases between. Germline values: CDR1 MGHRA, CDR2 YSYEKL. The CDR3 reads CASRHQPGPGELFF. The CDR3 region has the DNA TGCGCCAGCAGGCACCAACCTGGGCCCGGGGAGCTGTTTTTT.

In this sample, this clonotype turned up a few times. The junction departs from germline at one end; a sequencing error may be responsible. V usage is TRBV29-1 and J usage is TRBJ2-1, with TRBD2 matching 15 bases. Germline V gives CDR1 SQVTM, CDR2 ANQGSEA. The CDR3 spans 18 residues. DNA for the CDR3: TGCAGCGCACAGTTTAGGACTAGCGGGAGGGCCGCCTACAATGAGCAGTTATTC. This encodes CSAQFRTSGRAAYNEQLF.

Concerning this clonotype itself: Mismatch with germline at one junction end may stem from a read error. The gene calls are TRBV4-1 and TRBJ2-7, with TRBD2 matching over 8 bases. Germline loops: CDR1 MGHRA, CDR2 YSYEKL. CDR3 length: 16 amino acids. CDR3 loop: CSSSQDETGGTYEQYF. CDR3 sequence (DNA): TGCTCCAGTAGCCAAGATGAGACGGGAGGGACCTACGAGCAGTACTTC.

Details on this clonotype: One base away lies a much larger clone, so this may be a sequencing read error. The genes are TRBV6-5 and TRBJ1-1; no reliable D call. Trimming left V 0 bases short and J 4 bases short, with 15 bases between. Germline CDR1 is MNHEY and CDR2 is SVGAGI. This CDR3 spans 16 amino acids. The CDR3 region has the DNA TGTGCCAGCAGTTACTCCGGGTGGGCACGGAGCACTGAAGCTTTCTTT. Translating it yields CASSYSGWARSTEAFF.

Points on this clonotype: The conserved closing phenylalanine or tryptophan is absent in this CDR3, likely reflecting a read error. The chain combines TRBV20-1 with TRBJ2-1; 8 bases are shared with TRBD2. Per germline, CDR1 DFQATT and CDR2 SNEGSKA (reference sequence). The CDR3 totals 15 residues. CDR3 DNA sequence: TGCAGTGCTAGATTAAGCGGGAGCTCCCACAATGAGCAGTTCCTC. This gives the protein CSARLSGSSHNEQFL.

This clonotype was observed many times. This chain joins TRBV4-1 and TRBJ1-6; TRBD1 might be the D (5 bases). Germline-derived CDR1 and CDR2 are MGHRA and YSYEKL. V lost 2 bases and J lost 3, with 14 bases in between. The CDR3 is 17 amino acids. CDR3 region: CASSQSPWGIYNSPLHF. CDR3 sequence (DNA): TGCGCCAGCAGCCAATCCCCATGGGGGATCTATAATTCACCCCTCCACTTT.

This clonotype was detected many times. The chain combines TRBV6-6 with TRBJ2-7; 10 bases fit TRBD2. CDR1 MNHNY and CDR2 SVGAGI come from the germline V gene (reference sequence). With V trimmed by 6 bases and J by 3 bases, 11 bases remained unmatched. This CDR3 has 16 amino acids. The CDR3 sequence: CASSPYPGTSVYEQYF. In nucleotides, the CDR3 is TGTGCCAGCAGCCCCTACCCCGGGACTAGCGTCTACGAGCAGTACTTC.

Points on this clonotype: Germline is not matched at one junction end, which may reflect a read error. The chain uses TRBV2 and TRBJ2-7; TRBD1 aligns across 8 bases. Looked up from germline, CDR1 is SNHLY and CDR2 is FYNNEI. The CDR3 totals 13 residues. This chain's CDR3 is CTSSGQGTYEQYF. The CDR3 DNA reads as TGTACCAGCAGTGGACAGGGAACCTACGAGCAGTACTTC.

Comments on this clonotype: This may come from a read error, since a much larger clone is one base off. The rearrangement links TRBV6-2 or TRBV6-3 to TRBJ1-1, with a weak D call TRBD1 (5 bases). The CDR3 is 15 amino acids. Germline V lookup: CDR1 MNHEY, CDR2 SVGEGT. CDR3 sequence (DNA): TGTTCCAGCAGTTACTCGGTGCAGGGGAACACTGAAGCTTTCTTT. This codes for CSSSYSVQGNTEAFF.

The chain combines TRBV29-1 with TRBJ1-1; D is uncertain. The CDR3 spans 14 residues. The V and J ends lost 5 bases and 0 bases respectively, with 13 bases between them. Germline V gives CDR1 SQVTM, CDR2 ANQGSEA. CDR3 bases: TGCAGCGTTTGGGAGGGAACAATGAACACTGAAGCTTTCTTT. It translates to CSVWEGTMNTEAFF. The entire variable domain, with the rest obtained from reference TRBV29-1 and TRBJ1-1, is as follows: SAVISQKPSRDICQRGTSLTIQCQVDSQVTMMFWYRQQPGQSLTLIATANQGSEATYESGFVIDKFPISRPNLTFSTLTVSNMSPEDSSIYLCSVWEGTMNTEAFFGQGTRLTVV.

This clonotype was observed a handful of times. The chain couples TRBV11-2 to TRBJ2-7; D is possibly TRBD2 (6 bases). The CDR3 contains 16 residues. Trimming left V 1 base short and J 5 bases short, with 18 bases between. Germline CDR1 reads SGHAT; CDR2 reads FQNNGV. DNA for the CDR3: TGTGCCAGCAGCTTAGGAGTGGGACTCGGCGTGGACGAGCAGTACTTC. Translation gives CASSLGVGLGVDEQYF.

The J gene is TRBJ2-5, the V gene TRBV24-1; possibly TRBD2 for D (6 bases). CDR3 length equals 16 residues. Between the trimmed V and J ends, which lost 4 bases and 5 bases, there was a span of 19 bases. Germline assignment: CDR1 KGHDR and CDR2 SFDVKD. CDR3 sequence (DNA): TGTGCCACCAGTGACCCAAGCGGGTGTCTACCGGAGACCCAGTACTTC. Amino acid sequence: CATSDPSGCLPETQYF.

There are a few counts of this clonotype. The germline gene is not matched at one end of the junction; a read error may be the cause. The CDR3 DNA follows: TGTGCTAGCAGCAGACAACGGGGGGGTTCCTACGAGCAGTACTTC. It translates to CASSRQRGGSYEQYF. The genes are TRBV11-2 and TRBJ2-7, with TRBD2 matching over 8 bases. This CDR3 comprises 15 residues. Germline V CDR1 and CDR2: SGHAT, FQNNGV.

Note on this clonotype: Its ends do not fully match the called genes, so a read error is possible. The CDR3 DNA is TGCAGAGCTAGAGTCCTGTTAGCGGGGGGATCCTACAATGAGCAGTTCTTC. Translating gives CRARVLLAGGSYNEQFF. This chain uses TRBV20-1 with TRBJ2-1, with 10 bases that match TRBD2. Germline loops: CDR1 DFQATT, CDR2 SNEGSKA (reference sequence). This CDR3 has 17 amino acids.

As regards this clonotype: One end of the junction varies from germline; a read error may be responsible. The chain couples TRBV4-1 to TRBJ1-1; no clear D gene. The CDR3 is 13 amino acids. Germline values: CDR1 MGHRA, CDR2 YSYEKL. The CDR3 coding sequence is TGCGTCAGCAGCCAAAAGTTCCGAACTGAAGCTTTCTTT. Protein sequence: CVSSQKFRTEAFF.

Remarks on this clonotype: Because it lacks the conserved phenylalanine or tryptophan at the end, this CDR3 is likely a read error. J is TRBJ2-1 and V is TRBV6-6; 7 bases align to TRBD1. CDR1 and CDR2 from the germline V gene are MNHNY and SVGAGI (reference sequence). J gave up 0 bases and V 5 bases, and 10 bases lay outside the gene matches. This CDR3 contains 17 residues. CDR3 region: CASSPDDRVSSYNEQFS. CDR3 sequence (DNA): TGTGCCAGCAGTCCAGACGACAGGGTCAGCTCCTACAATGAGCAGTTCTCC.

Points on this clonotype: A much larger clone sits a single nucleotide away, making a read error possible. This sequence joins TRBV18 and TRBJ1-1, with 7 positions matching TRBD1. From germline, CDR1 is KGHSH and CDR2 LQKENI. The CDR3 contains 15 residues. The CDR3 DNA sequence: TGTGCCAGCTCCCAAAGGGACAGTAGGAACATTGAAGCTTTCTTT. Its translation is CASSQRDSRNIEAFF.

This clonotype has ten or more counts. The DNA for the CDR3 is TGCAGCGTTCAACTAGCCTACAATGAGCAGTTCTTC. Translation: CSVQLAYNEQFF. V is TRBV29-1 and J is TRBJ2-1; perhaps TRBD2 as D (5 bases). This CDR3 comprises 12 residues. V dropped 5 bases and J dropped 2 bases, with 7 bases sitting between them. The germline gives CDR1 SQVTM, CDR2 ANQGSEA.

Comment on this clonotype: This may stem from a read error, because a much larger clone lies one nucleotide away. J is TRBJ1-4 and V is TRBV6-6; tentative D call: TRBD1 (5 bases). The CDR3 has 16 residues. Germline-derived CDR1 and CDR2 are MNHNY and SVGAGI (reference sequence). The ends were cut back, 4 bases at V and 2 bases at J, with 14 bases in the middle. CDR3 residues: CASSSDGAETNEKLFF. The DNA for the CDR3 is TGTGCCAGCAGTTCGGACGGGGCCGAGACTAATGAAAAACTGTTTTTT.

The V call is TRBV6-1, the J call TRBJ1-2; a possible D gene is TRBD1 (6 bases). Trimming took off 9 bases at V and 4 bases at J, with 21 bases between the two ends. Germline-derived CDR1 and CDR2 are MNHNS and SASEGT. This CDR3 spans 15 amino acids. The CDR3 loop reads CASTFVRGYGYGYTF. DNA for the CDR3: TGTGCCAGTACTTTCGTCAGGGGATACGGCTATGGCTACACCTTC.

This clonotype was observed once. The junction departs from germline at one end; a sequencing error may be responsible. The CDR3 DNA reads TGTGCCAACAGCTTGGGTGGGAATGAGCAATTCTTC. Amino acids: CANSLGGNEQFF. The chain carries TRBV5-4 and TRBJ2-1; D remains unclear. This CDR3 comprises 12 residues. Per the germline V gene, CDR1 is SGHNT and CDR2 is YYREEE (reference sequence). The whole variable domain, remainder taken from reference TRBV5-4 and TRBJ2-1, is ETGVTQSPTHLIKTRGQQVTLRCSSQSGHNTVSWYQQALGQGPQFIFQYYREEENGRGNFPPRFSGLQFPNYSSELNVNALELDDSALYLCANSLGGNEQFFGPGTRLTVL.

A single count supports this clonotype. A clone one base away is much larger, so this may be a read error. The CDR3 coding sequence is TGTGCCAGCAGTCCCAGGGACGAGCACTACTTC. This gives the protein CASSPRDEHYF. The genes are TRBV6-1 and TRBJ2-7; possibly TRBD1 or TRBD2 for D (5 bases each). Germline-derived CDR1 and CDR2 are MNHNS and SASEGT. The CDR3 extends over 11 amino acids.

With respect to this clonotype: This may be a read error, as it is one base from a much larger clone. The CDR3: CASSWGYRGSFKPQHF. DNA for the CDR3: TGTGCCAGCAGCTGGGGGTACAGGGGGAGTTTTAAGCCCCAGCATTTT. The genes are TRBV5-5 and TRBJ1-5; 8 bases agree with TRBD1. Germline lookup yields CDR1 SGHKS and CDR2 YYEKEE (reference sequence). There are 16 residues in the CDR3. Unmatched junction bases numbered 13, after V lost 3 bases and J lost 8 bases.

Worth noting for this clonotype: A much larger clone lies one base from this, so it may be a read error. V gene TRBV20-1 combines with J gene TRBJ1-1; D is unresolved. CDR3 length: 10 residues. The germline V gene encodes CDR1 DFQATT and CDR2 SNEGSKA (reference sequence). DNA of the CDR3: TGCATTGCCATGGTCACTGAAGCTTTCTTT. Translation gives CIAMVTEAFF.